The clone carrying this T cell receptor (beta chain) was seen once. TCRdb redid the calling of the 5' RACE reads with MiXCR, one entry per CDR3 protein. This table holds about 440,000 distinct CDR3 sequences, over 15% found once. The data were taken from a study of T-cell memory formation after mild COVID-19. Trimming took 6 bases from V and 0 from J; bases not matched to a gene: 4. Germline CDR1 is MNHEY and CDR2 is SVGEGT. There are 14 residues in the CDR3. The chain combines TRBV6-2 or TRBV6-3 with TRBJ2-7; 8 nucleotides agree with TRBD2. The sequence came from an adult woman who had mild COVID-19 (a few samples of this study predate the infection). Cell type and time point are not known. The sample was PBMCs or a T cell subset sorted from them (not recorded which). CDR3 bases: TGTGCCAGCAGGAGTAGCGGGAACTCCTACGAGCAGTACTTC. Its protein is CASRSSGNSYEQYF.